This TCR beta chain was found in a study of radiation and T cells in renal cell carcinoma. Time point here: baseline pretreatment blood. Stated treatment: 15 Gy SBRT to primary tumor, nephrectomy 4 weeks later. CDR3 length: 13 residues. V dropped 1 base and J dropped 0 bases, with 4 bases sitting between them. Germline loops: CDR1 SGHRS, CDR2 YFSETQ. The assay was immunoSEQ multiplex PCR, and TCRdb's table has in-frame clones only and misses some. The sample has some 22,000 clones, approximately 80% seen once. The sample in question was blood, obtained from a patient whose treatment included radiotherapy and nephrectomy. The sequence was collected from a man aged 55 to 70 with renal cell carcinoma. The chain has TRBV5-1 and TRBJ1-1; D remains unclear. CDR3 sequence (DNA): TGCGCCAGCAGCTTGATCGTGAACACTGAAGCTTTCTTT. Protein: CASSLIVNTEAFF.